This TCR beta chain comes out of a study of human T cells and chemical hapten exposure (dated by TCRdb to about 2021). Concerning the study at large: For sensitization, 2% DPC in acetone was applied to a 2 cm by 2 cm area of upper inner arm skin. Peripheral blood TCR repertoire changes were tracked in vivo in alopecia patients during primary and secondary sensitization to the hapten diphenylcyclopropenone (DPC). Libraries were pooled for sequencing, and variation in per-sample TCR yields was attributed mainly to small differences in library volumes within the pool. Blood was sampled from patients pre-sensitization (week 0) and at 2, 6 and about 24 weeks after DPC sensitization. The mostly female patient cohort included alopecia areata with under or over 50% scalp involvement, alopecia totalis and alopecia universalis. Twenty-nine alopecia patients provided blood for TCR sequencing at one to four time points (pre-sensitization, 2, 6 and 24 weeks). Patch testing was done on the upper back using Finn chambers containing 0.01% DPC, and results were scored after 6 days according to International Contact Dermatitis Research Group standards. Throughout the roughly 25-week study period, patients were also given weekly therapeutic DPC doses on the scalp.

The CDR3 has 14 amino acids, counting the end cysteine and phenylalanine. CDR3 DNA is the only sequence kept; it has 42 bases, read in frame from the first base. Here V drops 6 bases and J drops 5 bases, and the junction holds 10 bases not matched to any gene. Via the germline V gene, CDR1 is MNHEY and CDR2 SVGEGT. Beyond this particular receptor, the publication reports: After repeated subsampling, the strength of the expansion versus patch-test correlation and the threshold at which it became significant changed. No change with DPC sensitization was found in the number of TCRs above 1 in 1000 frequency, and no evidence of global repertoire structure alterations was found. Compared with pre-sensitization or healthy control sets, expanded TCRs formed significantly more large CDR3 similarity clusters, which is consistent with antigen-driven responses. Alopecia, a presumed autoimmune disease, was present in all patients, so the immune response of the patients might differ from that of healthy individuals. A positive correlation was found between the number of PT1 expanded TCRs and patch test score, with significance reached at thresholds 8, 16 and 32 but not 4.

The sample's time point label is to be understood as: patch test 2, 6 weeks after DPC sensitization. Taken with the paper, the label for treatment or condition translates to: therapeutic diphenylcyclopropenone sensitization with weekly scalp DPC. At each patch-test visit, blood was drawn before the patch test was applied. Patients were eligible if aged 18 to 70, diagnosed with alopecia and judged suitable for DPC therapy, and pregnant patients were excluded. Total RNA was extracted from unfractionated whole blood collected in Tempus Blood RNA tubes. Libraries were prepared through RACE. Sequencing was performed on a NextSeq 500. Library preparation attached unique molecular identifiers to individual cDNA molecules for quantitative, reproducible TCR counting. From each blood RNA sample, both TCR alpha and TCR beta chains were sequenced. The study's own analysis went as follows. Samples had a median of roughly 100,000 TCRs, with a range from roughly 20,000 to 690,600. The Decombinator software suite was used to annotate V, J and CDR3 in the TCR reads. To make PS versus PT1 abundance plots, every sample was subsampled to the same number of TCRs (28,000). Expanded TCRs were defined as absent before sensitization and observed at least eight times at the 2-week time point. TCRdb took the public reads, trimmed them with fastp at Q25, ran MiXCR for clone calling and kept in-frame beta chains. Entries that share a CDR3 protein sequence are merged under the most common genes and DNA. The V and J calls were not made by the authors but by TCRdb's processing. This sample has hundreds of thousands of distinct CDR3 sequences in its table, and more than 5% of those were observed once. Together, the top ten hold more than 5.5% of the sample.

In this sample, this clonotype turned up a few times. Its antigen is currently not known. Base qualities were left out, and no much larger clone turns up one base away. The V gene is TRBV6-2 or TRBV6-3 and the J gene is TRBJ2-7; 7 middle bases align to TRBD1. The sequencing here drew on whole blood, taken in connection with sensitization to the hapten diphenylcyclopropenone (DPC). The sequence was collected from a woman aged 18-29 years with alopecia areata. Some clones in this sample may be carry-over from other donors' samples. For the CDR3, the sequence is CASSIGGEANEQYF. The DNA sequence reads TGTGCCAGCAGCATAGGGGGCGAAGCAAACGAGCAGTACTTC.